These T cell receptor beta chains were read from a single sample in a study of CD8 T cells in Susac syndrome. MiXCR, run by TCRdb on the immunoSEQ multiplex PCR reads, gives a single entry per CDR3 protein. In the table there are about 300,000 distinct CDR3 sequences, over 75% of which are singletons. The sample comprised CD8+ T cells from PBMCs. The receptors were sampled from a human donor with multiple sclerosis. CDR3s include the opening cysteine and the closing phenylalanine or tryptophan. A D gene is named only where the DNA matches it firmly. Clone size, where shown, is once, few, many, or a class for clones that have expanded.

NA	TRBV9	TRBJ2-7	NA	TGTGCCAGCAGCGCGAGGGGGGGGCCCCCCTACGAGCAGTACTTC	CASSARGGPPYEQYF
NA	TRBV29-1	TRBJ1-1	NA	TGCAGCGTTCATCAGGGCACTGAAGCTTTCTTT	CSVHQGTEAFF
NA	TRBV7-9	TRBJ2-3	NA	TGTGCCAGCAGCTGGTTCGAACAGGGCACAGATACGCAGTATTTT	CASSWFEQGTDTQYF
NA	TRBV19	TRBJ2-1	NA	TGTGCCAGTAGTCCCCTGCGGAATGAGCAGTTCTTC	CASSPLRNEQFF
NA	TRBV9	TRBJ1-2	NA	TGTGCCAGCAGCGTAGCTTCCACTTCCTATGGCTACACCTTC	CASSVASTSYGYTF
NA	TRBV11-2	TRBJ2-4	NA	TGTGCCAGCAGCCCCGGAAACATTCAGTACTTC	CASSPGNIQYF
NA	TRBV7-9	TRBJ2-5	once	TGTGCCAGCAGCCCCTCGGGGCAGGGGCTCCAAGAGACCCAGTACTTC	CASSPSGQGLQETQYF
TRBD1	TRBV24-1	TRBJ1-2	NA	TGTGCCACCAGTGATCCAGGGGGTTACTATGGCTACACCTTC	CATSDPGGYYGYTF
NA	TRBV21-1	TRBJ2-2	NA	TGTGCCAGCATTCGAGCGGGAGCCGGGGAGCTGTTTTTT	CASIRAGAGELFF
NA	TRBV7-9	TRBJ2-7	NA	TGTGCCAGCAGTTATTCAGGGGAATCTTACGAGCAGTACTTC	CASSYSGESYEQYF
TRBD1	TRBV6-1	TRBJ2-7	NA	TGTGCCAGCAGTGCAGGGGGTAGCTACGAGCAGTACTTC	CASSAGGSYEQYF
NA	TRBV30	TRBJ2-2	NA	TGTGCCTGGAGTGAAACCGGGCCACACACCGGGGAGCTGTTTTTT	CAWSETGPHTGELFF
NA	TRBV5-4	TRBJ2-5	once	TGTGCCAGCAGCTTGGTTGGCGGGGCGACTATAGAGACCCAGTACTTC	CASSLVGGATIETQYF
NA	TRBV10-3	TRBJ2-5	NA	TGTGCCATCAGTGGATCCGGAGCCCCCCAAGAGACCCAGTACTTC	CAISGSGAPQETQYF
NA	TRBV2	TRBJ2-1	NA	TGTGCCAGCAGTGATTTGGGGCAGGCCCAACTCCATGAGCAGTTCTTC	CASSDLGQAQLHEQFF
TRBD2	TRBV28	TRBJ2-3	NA	TGTGCCAGCAGTTCAGGGAGAGAAAACCGACTAGCCTCTACGCAGTATTTT	CASSSGRENRLASTQYF
NA	TRBV7-2	TRBJ2-5	NA	TGTGCCAGCAGTTCCCTCTTGGAGACCCAGTACTTC	CASSSLLETQYF
NA	TRBV6-2/TRBV6-3	TRBJ1-1	NA	TGTGCCAGCACCCAGGGAGAAGGCGGTGAAGCTTTCTTT	CASTQGEGGEAFF
NA	TRBV28	TRBJ2-3	once	TGTGCCAGCAGTTTCCCCGGACTGTACACAGATACGCAGTATTTT	CASSFPGLYTDTQYF
NA	TRBV9	TRBJ1-5	NA	TGTGCCAGCAGCCTAGACGCGCGCAATCAGCCCCAGCATTTT	CASSLDARNQPQHF
NA	TRBV7-6	TRBJ1-1	NA	TGTGCCAGCAGCTCGACAGCTGGAGAAAGTGAAGCTTTCTTT	CASSSTAGESEAFF
TRBD1	TRBV25-1	TRBJ2-1	NA	TGTGCCAGCAGTGAATATAATGGGGGACAGGGGCTTGCTGAGCAGTTCTTC	CASSEYNGGQGLAEQFF
NA	TRBV20-1	TRBJ2-1	NA	TGCAGTGCTAGGACACTGATCTGGGGCAATGAGCAGTTCTTC	CSARTLIWGNEQFF